Listed below are T cell receptor beta chains from one sample, sequenced in a study of long-term antiretroviral therapy in people with HIV. Data came from immunoSEQ multiplex PCR; TCRdb stores just in-frame clones and leaves some out. The table records fewer than 35,000 clones, 75% to 90% of them present only once. The specimen comprised unsorted PBMCs, sampled 2.9 years after starting antiretroviral therapy. The origin of the receptors is a man aged 50-60 years with HIV. Each CDR3 is given with its conserved first and last residue. The D gene is left open where the match is weak. The size field is filled for only some rows; it gives once, few, many or a size class.

TRBV9	TRBD1	TRBJ1-3	-	TGTGCCAGCAGCCCTCGGACAGGGGAAAACACCATATATTTT	CASSPRTGENTIYF
TRBV27	TRBD1	TRBJ1-2	-	TGTGCCAGCAGTTTATCGGGGGGACAGGGCTATGGCTACACCTTC	CASSLSGGQGYGYTF
TRBV11-2	-	TRBJ1-1	once	TGTGCCAGCAGCTCCCCTGGTGGGCTACAGAACACTGAAGCTTTCTTT	CASSSPGGLQNTEAFF
TRBV19	-	TRBJ2-3	-	TGTGCCAGTAGTAGACTGGGTGCAGATACGCAGTATTTT	CASSRLGADTQYF
TRBV11-2	TRBD1	TRBJ2-2	-	TGTGCCAGCAGCCGACCGGGACAGGCACTCACCGGGGAGCTGTTTTTT	CASSRPGQALTGELFF
TRBV19	-	TRBJ2-3	-	TGTGCCAGTAGAGGCAGAAGCACAGATACGCAGTATTTT	CASRGRSTDTQYF
TRBV6-5	-	TRBJ1-1	-	TGTGCCAGCAGTTGGACTCAGGGTTCTACTGAAGCTTTCTTT	CASSWTQGSTEAFF
TRBV19	-	TRBJ2-2	-	TGTGCCAGCGAACGGGCCGGGGAGCTGTTTTTT	CASERAGELFF
TRBV11-3	TRBD1	TRBJ2-1	-	TGTGCCAGCAGCCCTAGGACAGGGGCCTACAATGAGCAGTTCTTC	CASSPRTGAYNEQFF
TRBV18	TRBD1	TRBJ2-7	few	TGTGCCAGCTCTCGGGACAGGGGGCGCGACGAGCAGTACTTC	CASSRDRGRDEQYF
TRBV6-6	TRBD2	TRBJ2-7	-	TGTGCCAGCATTTCCGGGACTAGCCACGAGCAGTACTTC	CASISGTSHEQYF
TRBV15	TRBD1	TRBJ1-2	few	TGTGCCACCAGCAGAGATAGGACAGGGGATGGCTACACCTTC	CATSRDRTGDGYTF
TRBV5-1	-	TRBJ1-2	-	TGCGCCAGCAGCTTGGTGGGGGGGGACTATGGCTACACCTTC	CASSLVGGDYGYTF
TRBV4-3	-	TRBJ1-2	-	TGCGCCAGCAGCCAAGATAGGGAGGGGAATGGCTACACCTTC	CASSQDREGNGYTF
TRBV7-2	-	TRBJ2-3	once	TGTGCCAGCAGCCCAGGGCGAAGGGCGGTAAATACGCAGTATTTT	CASSPGRRAVNTQYF
TRBV27	-	TRBJ1-2	large	TGTGCCAGCAGTTCCGTACCGGGGGTCGGCTACACCTTC	CASSSVPGVGYTF
TRBV9	TRBD2	TRBJ2-4	-	TGTGCCAGCAGCGGGGGGGGGAGAGACATTCAGTACTTC	CASSGGGRDIQYF
TRBV27	TRBD1	TRBJ2-7	few	TGTGCCAGCAGTTTGGGGACAGGATGGGCCTACGAGCAGTACTTC	CASSLGTGWAYEQYF
TRBV30	-	TRBJ2-3	-	TGTGCCTGGAGTCAGTCAGCCTCTAGCACAGATACGCAGTATTTT	CAWSQSASSTDTQYF
TRBV2	-	TRBJ1-6	-	TGTGCCAGCAGTTGGGCACCAGCACCCCTCCACTTT	CASSWAPAPLHF
TRBV10-3	-	TRBJ1-4	-	TGTGCCATCAGTGAGTCGGCCAGAAATGAAAAACTGTTTTTT	CAISESARNEKLFF
TRBV11-1	-	TRBJ1-1	-	TGTGCCAGCAGCTTATGGACAGAAAGGGTTGAGGCTTTCTTT	CASSLWTERVEAFF
TRBV6-5	TRBD2	TRBJ2-7	-	TGTGCCAGCAGTTACGCGGGGGGGAGCTCCTACGAGCAGTACTTC	CASSYAGGSSYEQYF
TRBV5-5	TRBD2	TRBJ2-2	-	TGTGCCAGCAGCAGGTCCCAGCGGGGGGGAACGAACACCGGGGAGCTGTTTTTT	CASSRSQRGGTNTGELFF
TRBV19	-	TRBJ1-1	few	TGTGCCAGTAGTATGTGGGGAAGCAACACTGAAGCTTTCTTT	CASSMWGSNTEAFF
TRBV7-6	TRBD1	TRBJ2-1	-	TGTGCCAGCAGCTTAGACGGGACAGGGAACAATGAGCAGTTCTTC	CASSLDGTGNNEQFF
TRBV5-1	-	TRBJ1-1	-	TGCGCCAGCAGCACCGAGGGAGAGAGGACTGAAGCTTTCTTT	CASSTEGERTEAFF
TRBV18	TRBD2	TRBJ2-3	-	TGTGCCAGCTCACCACCATCGCCTAGCGGGGGGTATCCTCAGTATTTT	CASSPPSPSGGYPQYF
TRBV30	TRBD1	TRBJ2-7	-	TGTGCCTGCTACCCCGGGACAGGCTACGAGCAGTACTTC	CACYPGTGYEQYF
TRBV27	TRBD2	TRBJ2-1	-	TGTGCCAGCAGTTTATCCGGGGGGGGCATGGGAAATGAGCAGTTCTTC	CASSLSGGGMGNEQFF
TRBV11-2	-	TRBJ1-3	medium-sized	TGTGCCAGCAGCCCAACGTCGGGCCCAAACACCATATATTTT	CASSPTSGPNTIYF
TRBV2	TRBD1	TRBJ2-7	few	TGTGCCAGCAGTGAAGCAGGGACAGCCTCCTCCTACGAGCAGTACTTC	CASSEAGTASSYEQYF
TRBV19	TRBD1	TRBJ2-2	-	TGTGCCAGTAGTTTAACCACAGGGGCCGGGGAGCTGTTTTTT	CASSLTTGAGELFF
TRBV5-1	-	TRBJ1-4	-	TGCGCCAGCAGCCCCTCGAGTAAGGGCGAAAAACTGTTTTTT	CASSPSSKGEKLFF
TRBV27	-	TRBJ2-7	-	TGTGCCAGCAGTTTATCCTACGAGCAGTACTTC	CASSLSYEQYF
TRBV27	-	TRBJ1-5	-	TGTGCCAGCAGTTTAGGGGACAATCAGCCCCAGCATTTT	CASSLGDNQPQHF
TRBV15	TRBD1	TRBJ1-1	-	TGTGCCACCAGCAGAGCGGGACAGGGGGCTCCTGAAGCTTTCTTT	CATSRAGQGAPEAFF
TRBV4-3	-	TRBJ1-5	-	TGCGCCAGCAGCCGGAGTATGGGGGGGCTTTGGCCCCAGCATTTT	CASSRSMGGLWPQHF
TRBV28	-	TRBJ2-7	-	TGTGCCAGCAGTTCCCCAGGAGCCTCAGGGGGGCTCTCCTACGAGCAGTACTTC	CASSSPGASGGLSYEQYF
TRBV18	-	TRBJ1-5	-	TGTGCCAGCTCACCGGGGGGGGGCGTTCAGCCCCAGCATTTT	CASSPGGGVQPQHF
TRBV7-8	-	TRBJ1-1	-	TGTGCCAGCCGGGACAACACTGAAGCTTTCTTT	CASRDNTEAFF
TRBV6-5	-	TRBJ1-1	-	TGTGCCAGCAGCCCCCCGGTGGGGGAGACTGAAGCTTTCTTT	CASSPPVGETEAFF
TRBV18	TRBD1	TRBJ2-3	few	TGTGCCAGCTCAAGCTCGACAGGGCCGGATACGCAGTATTTT	CASSSSTGPDTQYF
TRBV19	-	TRBJ2-4	-	TGTGCCAGTAGTTCCCAGGAGGGCAAAAACATTCAGTACTTC	CASSSQEGKNIQYF